These 28 T cell receptor beta chains came from one sample sequenced in a study of shared clonotypes between healthy human individuals. Data came from immunoSEQ multiplex PCR; TCRdb stores just in-frame clones and leaves some out. The table includes some 2,500,000 clones, around 92% detected once. The sample comprised naive CD4+ T cells from PBMCs. Subset: CD45RA+ positively selected. These receptors all stem from a man aged 18 to 30 in good health. Some clones in this sample may be carry-over from other donors' samples.

This clone was picked up one time. V usage is TRBV28 and J usage is TRBJ1-2, with TRBD1 as a possible D gene (6 bases). CDR3 length: 17 amino acids. In germline, CDR1 is MDHEN, CDR2 SYDVKM. The V and J ends lost 4 bases and 3 bases respectively, with 21 bases between them. CDR3 sequence: CASSSAPRAGVHYGYTF. The CDR3 DNA sequence: TGTGCCAGCAGTTCAGCCCCCCGTGCAGGGGTTCACTATGGCTACACCTTC.

This clone was found a few times. Other DNA sequences from this sample encode an identical CDR3 as well. The chain links TRBV28 to TRBJ2-5; no clear D gene. This CDR3 comprises 11 residues. The V end was cut by 2 bases, the J end by 5 bases, with 3 bases between. The germline CDR1 and CDR2 sequences are MDHEN and SYDVKM. The CDR3 spells CASSLGETQYF. The DNA for the CDR3 is TGTGCCAGCAGTTTAGGGGAGACCCAGTACTTC.

The chain carries TRBV2 and TRBJ1-2; D remains ambiguous. V gave up 8 bases and J gave up 2 bases, with 12 bases separating them. The germline CDR1 and CDR2 sequences are SNHLY and FYNNEI. CDR3 length equals 13 residues. The CDR3, as DNA: TGTGCCAGCTCTCGGGAGGCAAACTATGGCTACACCTTC. This gives the protein CASSREANYGYTF. The full variable domain, rest sourced from reference TRBV2 and TRBJ1-2, is EPEVTQTPSHQVTQMGQEVILRCVPISNHLYFYWYRQILGQKVEFLVSFYNNEISEKSEIFDDQFSVERPDGSNFTLKIRSTKLEDSAMYFCASSREANYGYTFGSGTRLTVV.

This sequence joins TRBV5-5 and TRBJ1-2, with D possibly TRBD1 on 5 matching bases. Trimming took 4 bases from V and 0 from J, leaving 13 bases between them. CDR3 length: 15 amino acids. In germline, CDR1 is SGHKS, CDR2 YYEKEE (reference sequence). CDR3 residues: CASSRMGPTNYGYTF. The CDR3 DNA reads as TGTGCCAGCAGCCGGATGGGACCGACTAACTATGGCTACACCTTC.

The rearrangement joins TRBV4-1 to TRBJ1-2; 8 bases are a match to TRBD1. CDR3 size: 14 residues. J gave up 8 bases and V 0 bases, and 5 bases lay outside the gene matches. The germline CDR1 and CDR2 sequences are MGHRA and YSYEKL. The CDR3 bases are TGCGCCAGCAGCCAAGACAGGGGGCGAGAGGGCTACACCTTC. Amino acids: CASSQDRGREGYTF.

The chain carries TRBV7-3 and TRBJ2-3; D might be TRBD1 (5 bases). The V end lost 4 bases, the J end lost 2 bases, and 10 bases lay between the germline ends. Germline values: CDR1 SGHTA, CDR2 FQGTGA. The CDR3 is made up of 14 amino acids. The CDR3 DNA sequence: TGTGCCAGCAGCTCTGGGGCGCCCACAGATACGCAGTATTTT. Amino acids: CASSSGAPTDTQYF.

The V and J genes are TRBV19 and TRBJ2-7, with a tentative D call TRBD2 (5 bases). The CDR3 spans 13 residues. From germline, CDR1 is LNHDA and CDR2 SQIVND (reference sequence). The V end lost 3 bases, the J end lost 6 bases, and 12 bases lay between the germline ends. CDR3 sequence reads: CASSMGRHGEQYF. The DNA for the CDR3 is TGTGCCAGTAGTATGGGGAGACACGGCGAGCAGTACTTC.

This rearrangement joins TRBV6-4 to TRBJ1-4; 8 bases align to TRBD1. Germline V gene sequence: CDR1 MRHNA, CDR2 SNTAGT. The ends lost 0 bases at V and 3 bases at J; junction bases unmatched: 9. The CDR3 totals 18 residues. The CDR3: CASSDSRTGQYSNEKLFF. CDR3 in DNA: TGTGCCAGCAGTGACTCCCGGACAGGGCAGTATTCTAATGAAAAACTGTTTTTT.

The chain is built from TRBV7-6 and TRBJ2-1, with TRBD2 matching 13 bases. The CDR3 contains 16 residues. Trimming removed 5 bases from V and 7 bases from J; junction bases left unmatched: 8. Germline loops: CDR1 SGHVS, CDR2 FNYEAQ. The CDR3 DNA reads TGTGCCAGCAGCCCCAAACTAGCGGGAGGGTGGAATGAGCAGTTCTTC. Translating gives CASSPKLAGGWNEQFF.

The chain recombines TRBV28 with TRBJ1-2; 10 positions agree with TRBD1. V shed 6 bases and J 12 bases; nucleotides not matched to a gene: 4. The CDR3 runs to 11 residues. Germline assignment: CDR1 MDHEN and CDR2 SYDVKM. The CDR3 sequence is CASRGDRGNTF. The CDR3 nucleotides are TGTGCCAGCAGGGGGGACAGGGGTAACACCTTC.

The chain is built from TRBV29-1 and TRBJ1-5; D is ambiguous. Germline-derived CDR1 and CDR2 are SQVTM and ANQGSEA. This CDR3 is 12 amino acids long. Trimming stripped 7 bases from V and 2 bases from J, with 9 bases between. The CDR3 region has the DNA TGCAGCGGCCCTTTTTGCAATCAGCCCCAGCATTTT. Residues: CSGPFCNQPQHF.

The V call is TRBV6-5, the J call TRBJ1-1; D possibly corresponds to TRBD1 (6 bases). The germline V gene encodes CDR1 MNHEY and CDR2 SVGAGI. The length of the CDR3 is 15 residues. V was clipped by 3 bases and J by 2 bases, with 13 bases between them. CDR3 coding DNA: TGTGCCAGCAGTTATCGCCGGGGGGCCAACACTGAAGCTTTCTTT. Encoded protein: CASSYRRGANTEAFF.

V and J are TRBV6-5 and TRBJ1-3; tentatively, D is TRBD1 (6 bases). The CDR3 has 15 residues. Trimming removed 5 bases from V and 0 bases from J, with 11 bases in between. Germline loops: CDR1 MNHEY, CDR2 SVGAGI. This CDR3 reads CASSADSGSGNTIYF. CDR3 coding DNA: TGTGCCAGCAGTGCGGACAGTGGCTCTGGAAACACCATATATTTT.

V is TRBV7-9 and J is TRBJ2-7, with a weak D call TRBD2 (6 bases). Germline V lookup: CDR1 SEHNR, CDR2 FQNEAQ (reference sequence). The CDR3 contains 14 residues. Trimming pared 1 base from V and 7 bases from J, leaving 14 bases between. This CDR3 is CASSLVAARGEQYF. In DNA, the CDR3 is TGTGCCAGCAGCTTAGTGGCAGCGCGGGGAGAGCAGTACTTC.

The V and J genes are TRBV2 and TRBJ2-7; D might be TRBD1 (6 bases). The CDR3 extends over 15 amino acids. Trimming cost V 5 bases and J 6 bases, with 20 bases left between them. The germline V gene encodes CDR1 SNHLY and CDR2 FYNNEI. The CDR3 DNA reads TGTGCCAGCAGTCTTACCCGGGCGACAGGCCTCGAGCAGTACTTC. Protein: CASSLTRATGLEQYF.

V is TRBV5-4 and J is TRBJ2-7, with 9 bases aligning to TRBD2. Losses at the gene ends were 0 bases for V and 5 bases for J; bases not matched to a gene: 9. Germline V gene lookup returns CDR1 SGHNT and CDR2 YYREEE (reference sequence). The CDR3 loop spans 16 amino acids. CDR3 DNA sequence: TGTGCCAGCAGCTTGGCGGGTGGGACTAGCTTTAACGAGCAGTACTTC. Amino acid sequence: CASSLAGGTSFNEQYF.

The chain has TRBV6-6 and TRBJ1-2; possibly TRBD1 for D (5 bases). The CDR3 extends over 16 amino acids. Trimming removed 2 bases from V and 8 bases from J, with 21 bases in between. Looked up from germline, CDR1 is MNHNY and CDR2 is SVGAGI (reference sequence). CDR3 amino acids: CASSYILGDRGGGYTF. The CDR3 coding sequence is TGTGCCAGCAGTTACATTTTGGGGGATCGCGGAGGCGGCTACACCTTC.

This clone came up once. The chain recombines TRBV10-2 with TRBJ2-7; the match to TRBD2 covers 11 bases. CDR1 is WSHSY, CDR2 SAAADI, per germline. The CDR3 has 16 amino acids. V trimming: 7 bases; J trimming: 4 bases; junction bases outside the gene matches: 12. CDR3 amino acids: CASTPQSGTSGYEQYF. As DNA, the CDR3 is TGCGCCAGCACCCCCCAGTCAGGGACTAGCGGTTACGAGCAGTACTTC.

The rearrangement joins TRBV14 to TRBJ2-2, with D unresolved. Trimming cost V 2 bases and J 4 bases, with 5 bases left between them. This CDR3 is 13 amino acids long. Germline CDR1 is SGHDN and CDR2 is FVKESK. CDR3 sequence reads: CASSQKTTGELFF. CDR3 bases: TGTGCCAGCAGCCAAAAGACCACCGGGGAGCTGTTTTTT. Together with reference TRBV14 and TRBJ2-2, the CDR3 gives the full variable domain: EAGVTQFPSHSVIEKGQTVTLRCDPISGHDNLYWYRRVMGKEIKFLLHFVKESKQDESGMPNNRFLAERTGGTYSTLKVQPAELEDSGVYFCASSQKTTGELFFGEGSRLTVL.

The V call is TRBV7-2, the J call TRBJ2-6; possible D gene TRBD1, 6 bases. Trimming removed 1 base from V and 1 base from J, with 11 bases in between. This CDR3 has 17 residues. Germline-derived CDR1 and CDR2 are SGHTA and FQGNSA. CDR3 DNA: TGTGCCAGCAGCTTAGGGGGTCAGGGGTCTGGGGCCAACGTCCTGACTTTC. Its translation: CASSLGGQGSGANVLTF.

This clone came up once. This chain joins TRBV6-1 and TRBJ2-7; D unresolved. Trimming took 5 bases from V and 2 from J, leaving 10 bases between them. In germline, CDR1 is MNHNS, CDR2 SASEGT. This CDR3 region has 13 residues. The CDR3 region has the DNA TGTGCCAGCAGTCACTCGCACCCCTACGAGCAGTACTTC. Translated, it gives CASSHSHPYEQYF.

The CDR3 reads CASSVRLAEPVAFF. CDR3 DNA sequence: TGTGCCAGCAGCGTCCGACTAGCGGAGCCGGTTGCGTTCTTC. The V and J genes are TRBV14 and TRBJ2-1, with 9 positions matching TRBD2. CDR1 is SGHDN and CDR2 is FVKESK in the germline V gene. The CDR3 contains 14 residues. Germline trimming cut 5 bases from V and 15 bases from J; bases unmatched to any gene: 14.

Comment on this clone: Within the sample, other DNA sequences also encode this same CDR3. This rearrangement joins TRBV11-3 to TRBJ1-1; D unresolved. V was trimmed by 5 bases and J by 3 bases, leaving 10 bases between them. CDR3 length: 13 amino acids. CDR1 and CDR2 (germline): SGHNT, YENEEA. The CDR3 sequence: CASSLGSDTEAFF. The CDR3 DNA reads as TGTGCCAGCAGCCTAGGGTCAGACACTGAAGCTTTCTTT.

The chain couples TRBV13 to TRBJ2-3; a weak D match, TRBD1 (6 bases). CDR3 length: 13 residues. Trimming removed 1 base at V and 4 bases at J, with 6 bases between. Germline CDR1 is PRHDT and CDR2 is FYEKMQ (reference sequence). CDR3 bases: TGTGCCAGCAGCTTAGAGGGGGCAGATACGCAGTATTTT. Translating gives CASSLEGADTQYF.

This chain joins TRBV7-9 and TRBJ1-1, with D unclear. Deletions cut 2 bases from V and 4 bases from J, with 5 bases between. The germline V gene has CDR1 SEHNR and CDR2 FQNEAQ (reference sequence). The CDR3 runs to 12 residues. CDR3 amino acids: CASSLISTEAFF. CDR3 in DNA: TGTGCCAGCAGCTTAATAAGCACTGAAGCTTTCTTT.

This chain links TRBV5-6 with TRBJ2-4; maybe TRBD2 (5 bases). The length of the CDR3 is 14 residues. Germline loops: CDR1 SGHDT, CDR2 YYEEEE. The V and J ends lost 1 base and 5 bases respectively, with 10 bases between them. CDR3 DNA: TGTGCCAGCAGCTTGTACACTAGGGAAAACATTCAGTACTTC. This sequence encodes CASSLYTRENIQYF.

This clone has just a few counts. The chain carries TRBV30 and TRBJ1-5; D unresolved. Germline loops: CDR1 GTSNPN, CDR2 SVGIG (reference sequence). The CDR3 runs 14 residues. Trimming removed 0 bases from V and 0 bases from J, with 6 bases in between. The CDR3 loop reads CAWSVLSSNQPQHF. CDR3 DNA sequence: TGTGCCTGGAGTGTACTGTCTAGCAATCAGCCCCAGCATTTT.

The rearrangement joins TRBV5-1 to TRBJ2-5; a possible D gene is TRBD2 (5 bases). V gave up 7 bases and J gave up 5 bases, with 21 bases separating them. This CDR3 is 15 amino acids long. In germline, CDR1 is SGHRS, CDR2 YFSETQ. CDR3 DNA: TGCGCCAGCCAAACCGGGATCGCAGGTCGTGAGACCCAGTACTTC. This codes for CASQTGIAGRETQYF.